The 18 T cell receptor beta chains below were found in one sample sequenced in a study of blood T cell repertoires in COVID-19 (dated by TCRdb to the early 2020s). Libraries were prepared through the immunoSEQ multiplex PCR assay. Entries here come from immuneACCESS through TCRdb and include only in-frame sequences with V and J called. Some clones fail to appear in such tables; in the studies checked, an unresolved V gene covers under half of the shortfall, and the cause of the remainder is unknown. The sample profile shows 61,000 or so clones; approximately 82% of them were found once. The top ten clonotypes cover approximately 3.5% of the sample. Specimen: peripheral blood. The receptors shown here come from a woman aged 80 or over with acute or convalescent COVID-19.

The rearrangement joins TRBV6-5 to TRBJ2-7; 10 bases map to TRBD1. The junction had 2 bases not matched to a gene; V was cut back by 2 bases and J by 4 bases. In germline, CDR1 is MNHEY, CDR2 SVGAGI. This CDR3 has 14 amino acids. The CDR3: CASSYGGQGYEQYF. CDR3 DNA sequence: TGTGCCAGCAGTTACGGGGGACAGGGGTACGAGCAGTACTTC.

The chain joins TRBV18 to TRBJ2-4; the D gene is possibly TRBD1 (5 bases). This CDR3 region has 15 residues. Germline V lookup: CDR1 KGHSH, CDR2 LQKENI. Trimming shortened V by 6 bases and J by 6 bases, and 18 bases separated the two germline ends. The CDR3 region has the DNA TGTGCCAGCTCGCTTTTGGGGCCTCCCCGAAACATTCAGTACTTC. This sequence encodes CASSLLGPPRNIQYF.

The rearrangement joins TRBV5-1 to TRBJ1-2, with TRBD1 matching 9 bases. The V segment lost 0 bases and the J segment 7 bases; nucleotides outside the gene matches: 13. The CDR3 contains 17 residues. Per germline, CDR1 SGHRS and CDR2 YFSETQ. The DNA of the CDR3 is TGCGCCAGCAGCTTGGCCGTGTCGGGACAGGGTTTTTCTGGCTACACCTTC. Its protein is CASSLAVSGQGFSGYTF.

V is TRBV7-9 and J is TRBJ2-7, with 8 bases matching TRBD1. Germline CDR1 reads SEHNR; CDR2 reads FQNEAQ (reference sequence). V lost 5 bases and J lost 7; bases outside the gene matches: 13. This CDR3 region has 15 residues. This CDR3 reads CASSLTGVRTREQYF. As DNA, the CDR3 is TGTGCCAGCAGCCTGACAGGGGTTAGGACGAGAGAGCAGTACTTC.

V and J are TRBV19 and TRBJ2-7, with unresolved D. The length of the CDR3 is 12 residues. The V end was cut by 1 base, the J end by 6 bases, with 7 bases between. Germline CDR1 and CDR2: LNHDA and SQIVND (reference sequence). The CDR3 nucleotides are TGTGCCAGTAGTATAGCCAGTTCCGAGCAGTACTTC. Amino acid sequence: CASSIASSEQYF.

This clone is a singleton in its sample. The rearrangement links TRBV28 to TRBJ1-2; the D is unclear. Per germline, CDR1 MDHEN and CDR2 SYDVKM. The CDR3 sequence is 14 residues long. V lost 5 bases and J lost 6, with 16 bases in between. The CDR3 is CASSQLTSNHGYTF. The DNA for the CDR3 is TGTGCCAGCAGTCAATTGACAAGCAACCATGGCTACACCTTC.

The chain recombines TRBV7-9 with TRBJ2-5, with 7 positions matching TRBD2. V lost 5 bases and J lost 4; bases outside the gene matches: 10. The CDR3 length is 15 residues. The germline CDR1 and CDR2 sequences are SEHNR and FQNEAQ (reference sequence). The CDR3 region is CASSPGSTGGETQYF. The CDR3 DNA reads as TGTGCCAGCAGCCCAGGATCCACGGGGGGAGAGACCCAGTACTTC.

The chain uses TRBV7-9 and TRBJ2-2, with a possible D match to TRBD2 (5 bases). The CDR3 has 18 residues. Germline V gives CDR1 SEHNR, CDR2 FQNEAQ (reference sequence). Trimming took off 4 bases at V and 5 bases at J, with 23 bases between the two ends. CDR3 amino acids: CASSSSSRLRVRTGELFF. As DNA, the CDR3 is TGTGCCAGCAGCTCCTCCAGTAGGTTGCGGGTCAGAACCGGGGAGCTGTTTTTT.

There are a few counts of this clone. The chain links TRBV7-3 to TRBJ2-7, with 9 bases lining up with TRBD1. The CDR3 extends over 15 amino acids. V shed 5 bases, J shed 2 bases, and the junction held 7 bases outside the gene matches. The germline CDR1 and CDR2 sequences are SGHTA and FQGTGA. The CDR3, as DNA: TGTGCCAGCAGCCCGGGGGACAGGGTTGCCTACGAGCAGTACTTC. Encoded protein: CASSPGDRVAYEQYF.

V is TRBV5-1 and J is TRBJ2-7, with TRBD1 matching 9 bases. Germline lookup yields CDR1 SGHRS and CDR2 YFSETQ. This CDR3 contains 15 residues. The V and J ends lost 5 bases and 3 bases, in that order; junction bases with no gene match: 9. This chain's CDR3 is CASRVGGQGLYEQYF. The CDR3 DNA sequence: TGCGCCAGCAGGGTAGGAGGACAGGGGCTCTACGAGCAGTACTTC.

This chain uses TRBV5-6 with TRBJ2-5; D possibly corresponds to TRBD1 (6 bases). The CDR3 is 13 amino acids. V gave up 4 bases and J gave up 1 base, with 8 bases separating them. CDR1 and CDR2 (germline): SGHDT, YYEEEE. The CDR3 spells CASSRTVQETQYF. CDR3 bases: TGTGCCAGCAGCCGGACAGTCCAAGAGACCCAGTACTTC.

This chain uses TRBV2 with TRBJ2-3; 11 nucleotides match TRBD2. This CDR3 contains 22 residues. V was pared by 3 bases and J by 0 bases, with 20 bases of the junction left unmatched. In germline, CDR1 is SNHLY, CDR2 FYNNEI. The CDR3 loop reads CASSERASAWLAGGVSTDTQYF. The DNA of the CDR3 is TGTGCCAGCAGTGAGAGGGCTTCGGCTTGGCTAGCGGGGGGCGTGAGCACAGATACGCAGTATTTT.

The chain links TRBV6-1 to TRBJ2-5; perhaps TRBD2 as D (5 bases). The CDR3 is 16 residues long. Germline lookup yields CDR1 MNHNS and CDR2 SASEGT. The V gene lost 4 bases and the J gene lost 3 bases, with 18 bases spanning the gap. This CDR3 is CASSGSGSALKETQYF. As DNA, the CDR3 is TGTGCCAGCAGTGGGTCGGGATCGGCGTTGAAAGAGACCCAGTACTTC.

This clone was recorded once. The chain employs TRBV24-1 and TRBJ2-1; the match to TRBD2 covers 7 bases. V lost 4 bases and J lost 9; bases outside the gene matches: 5. The CDR3 has 13 amino acids. Germline loops: CDR1 KGHDR, CDR2 SFDVKD. This CDR3 reads CATSETSAGEQFF. The CDR3 DNA reads as TGTGCCACCAGTGAAACTAGCGCGGGTGAGCAGTTCTTC.

V usage is TRBV5-1 and J usage is TRBJ2-5, with TRBD2 matching over 7 bases. Germline loops: CDR1 SGHRS, CDR2 YFSETQ. CDR3 size: 14 residues. Losses at the gene ends were 4 bases for V and 3 bases for J; bases not matched to a gene: 6. CDR3 in DNA: TGCGCCAGCAGCGGGGGGAGGGCCGAAGAGACCCAGTACTTC. Its protein product is CASSGGRAEETQYF.

V gene TRBV6-5 combines with J gene TRBJ1-2, with D perhaps TRBD1 (6 bases). The length of the CDR3 is 15 residues. Germline values: CDR1 MNHEY, CDR2 SVGAGI. V was shortened by 4 bases and J by 8 bases, with 20 bases between the two germline ends. The CDR3 spells CASSSIDRTRGGYTF. Here the CDR3 DNA reads TGTGCCAGCAGTTCAATCGACAGGACCCGGGGAGGCTACACCTTC.

Only a few counts were recorded for this clone. The genes are TRBV7-9 and TRBJ2-4, with D maybe TRBD2 (6 bases). V was pared by 5 bases and J by 6 bases, with 14 bases between. The germline V gene has CDR1 SEHNR and CDR2 FQNEAQ (reference sequence). This CDR3 is 14 amino acids long. The DNA for the CDR3 is TGTGCCAGCAGCACCACCAAGGAGGGAAACATTCAGTACTTC. Amino acid sequence: CASSTTKEGNIQYF. Full variable domain (remainder filled in from reference TRBV7-9 and TRBJ2-4): DTGVSQNPRHKITKRGQNVTFRCDPISEHNRLYWYRQTLGQGPEFLTYFQNEAQLEKSRLLSDRFSAERPKGSFSTLEIQRTEQGDSAMYLCASSTTKEGNIQYFGAGTRLSVL.

V and J are TRBV5-1 and TRBJ2-7, with a weak D call TRBD2 (7 bases). Trimming pared 1 base from V and 6 bases from J, leaving 14 bases between. The germline CDR1 and CDR2 sequences are SGHRS and YFSETQ. CDR3 size: 14 residues. The chain's CDR3 is CASSLRGGQIEQYF. The CDR3 DNA reads as TGCGCCAGCAGCTTGAGGGGGGGCCAGATCGAGCAGTACTTC. The full variable domain, in which reference TRBV5-1 and TRBJ2-7 provide the parts outside the CDR3, is KAGVTQTPRYLIKTRGQQVTLSCSPISGHRSVSWYQQTPGQGLQFLFEYFSETQRNKGNFPGRFSGRQFSNSRSEMNVSTLELGDSALYLCASSLRGGQIEQYFGPGTRLTVT.